This T cell receptor beta chain was documented in a study of shared clonotypes between healthy human individuals. From germline, CDR1 is MNHNS and CDR2 SASEGT. V lost 6 bases, J lost 3 bases, and 4 bases stayed unmatched. The CDR3 loop spans 13 amino acids. CD4+ cells underwent separation, giving CD45RA+ naive and CD45RA-negative memory subsets. Data came from immunoSEQ multiplex PCR; TCRdb stores just in-frame clones and leaves some out. The table includes some 1.1 million clones, 70% to 80% detected once. This clone showed up just a few times. The same CDR3 can be traced to other DNA sequences in this sample.

The receptor's source is a man younger than 30 in good health. Some clones in this sample may be carry-over from other donors' samples. This rearrangement joins TRBV6-1 to TRBJ1-2, with TRBD1 matching over 7 bases. Sequencing input: memory CD4+ T cells from PBMCs. Sample subset: CD45RA-negative fraction. This chain's CDR3 is CASRTGQYYGYTF. The CDR3 DNA is TGTGCCAGCAGGACGGGACAGTACTATGGCTACACCTTC.